Below are 20 T cell receptor beta chains sequenced from a single sample in a study of cytomegalovirus exposure and HLA in healthy donors. 13 Jbeta primers and 60 Vbeta primers were used for the PCR. Sequencing was performed with immunoSEQ multiplex PCR; in TCRdb, only in-frame clones are kept and a portion is missing. The sample has 150,000 to 200,000 clones, roughly four fifths seen once. The specimen was PBMCs. These TCRs come from a woman aged 18-30 years in good health and CMV-seronegative.

In DNA form, the CDR3 reads TGTGCCAGCAGCCAAGGGGTAGCGGGAGCCAAAAACATTCAGTACTTC. Its protein is CASSQGVAGAKNIQYF. The chain uses TRBV4-2 and TRBJ2-4, with 7 positions matching TRBD2. J was trimmed by 0 bases and V by 1 base; bases with no gene match: 3. Germline V lookup: CDR1 LGHNA, CDR2 YNFKEQ. The CDR3 runs to 16 residues.

This chain joins TRBV5-4 and TRBJ1-2; no firm D call. Trimming removed 1 base from V and 1 base from J, with 8 bases in between. Germline V gene sequence: CDR1 SGHNT, CDR2 YYREEE (reference sequence). The CDR3 runs to 14 residues. This CDR3 reads CASSLPAHNYGYTF. CDR3 nucleotides: TGTGCCAGCAGCTTGCCCGCACATAACTATGGCTACACCTTC.

This chain links TRBV28 with TRBJ1-1, with 8 bases lining up with TRBD1. There are 16 residues in the CDR3. CDR1 and CDR2 (germline): MDHEN, SYDVKM. The ends lost 7 bases at V and 0 bases at J; junction bases unmatched: 10. The CDR3 DNA sequence: TGTGCCAGCATTCCCCCGACAGGGGCGATGAACACTGAAGCTTTCTTT. Amino acids: CASIPPTGAMNTEAFF.

The V and J genes are TRBV6-5 and TRBJ2-1; 11 nucleotides line up with TRBD2. V lost 2 bases and J lost 3; bases outside the gene matches: 0. Looked up from germline, CDR1 is MNHEY and CDR2 is SVGAGI. There are 15 residues in the CDR3. The CDR3 DNA reads as TGTGCCAGCAGTTACCTAGCGGGGGGCTACAATGAGCAGTTCTTC. Translation: CASSYLAGGYNEQFF.

V gene TRBV15 combines with J gene TRBJ1-4; 8 bases are a match to TRBD1. Germline V lookup: CDR1 LNHNV, CDR2 YYDKDF (reference sequence). The CDR3 is 16 amino acids. Unmatched junction bases numbered 6, after V lost 0 bases and J lost 6 bases. The DNA for the CDR3 is TGTGCCACCAGCAGAGAAGATGGCAGGGGGCATGAAAAACTGTTTTTT. Its protein is CATSREDGRGHEKLFF.

This chain joins TRBV27 and TRBJ1-2; the match to TRBD1 covers 8 bases. Germline values: CDR1 MNHEY, CDR2 SMNVEV (reference sequence). J was trimmed by 4 bases and V by 0 bases; bases with no gene match: 4. The CDR3 sequence is 15 residues long. The CDR3 region is CASSLSGQAPYGYTF. The CDR3 DNA reads as TGTGCCAGCAGTTTATCGGGACAGGCTCCCTATGGCTACACCTTC.

The V gene is TRBV27, the J gene TRBJ2-7; D unresolved. Trimming left V 3 bases short and J 1 base short, with 13 bases between. Looked up from germline, CDR1 is MNHEY and CDR2 is SMNVEV (reference sequence). The CDR3 covers 15 residues. The CDR3 DNA sequence: TGTGCCAGCAGTTTGGGCCCAGATAGGTCCTACGAGCAGTACTTC. Its protein is CASSLGPDRSYEQYF.

In its sample, this clone was seen a few times. The J gene is TRBJ1-2, the V gene TRBV5-1; TRBD1 matches at 8 bases. Trimming at V came to 2 bases and at J to 8 bases, leaving 14 bases not matched to a gene. The CDR3 loop spans 16 amino acids. The germline V gene has CDR1 SGHRS and CDR2 YFSETQ. The CDR3 spells CASSLGQGDDSRGYTF. In DNA, the CDR3 is TGCGCCAGCAGCTTAGGACAGGGAGACGACTCCCGGGGCTACACCTTC.

The V call is TRBV21-1, the J call TRBJ2-1; the table's D call, TRBD1, has no DNA check behind it. TRBV21-1 represents a pseudogene. This CDR3 contains 11 residues. CDR3 bases: TGTGCCAGCAGCATGGCCAATGAGCAGTTCTTC. It yields the protein CASSMANEQFF.

This clone has just a few counts. The V gene is TRBV11-2, the J gene TRBJ2-7, with TRBD1 matching 8 bases. This CDR3 is built from 15 residues. CDR1 SGHAT and CDR2 FQNNGV come from the germline V gene. J gave up 3 bases and V 1 base, and 5 bases lay outside the gene matches. In DNA form, the CDR3 reads TGTGCCAGCAGCTTAGGGACAGGGTTATTCTACGAGCAGTACTTC. It codes for CASSLGTGLFYEQYF.

The chain couples TRBV19 to TRBJ1-5, with D perhaps TRBD1 (5 bases). Trimming stripped 7 bases from V and 5 bases from J, with 15 bases between. The CDR3 loop spans 14 amino acids. Germline-derived CDR1 and CDR2 are LNHDA and SQIVND (reference sequence). The CDR3 loop is CASKGWGEDQPQHF. For the CDR3, the DNA is TGTGCCAGTAAGGGGTGGGGGGAAGATCAGCCCCAGCATTTT.

The chain uses TRBV19 and TRBJ1-4; 7 bases are shared with TRBD1. Germline V gene sequence: CDR1 LNHDA, CDR2 SQIVND (reference sequence). The V gene end was trimmed by 4 bases and the J gene end by 1 base; junction bases not matched to a gene: 0. The CDR3 loop spans 14 amino acids. The CDR3 nucleotides read TGTGCCAGTAGTAGGACAGGAACTAATGAAAAACTGTTTTTT. Translating it yields CASSRTGTNEKLFF.

The chain recombines TRBV2 with TRBJ1-4; 9 bases match TRBD1. From germline, CDR1 is SNHLY and CDR2 FYNNEI. Trimming at V came to 8 bases and at J to 7 bases, leaving 8 bases not matched to a gene. The CDR3 sequence is 14 residues long. The CDR3 spells CASDRDRVGEKLFF. The CDR3 DNA reads as TGTGCCAGCGACCGGGACAGGGTGGGTGAAAAACTGTTTTTT.

This clone was seen a few times. The V gene is TRBV28, the J gene TRBJ1-5; 7 bases are shared with TRBD1. V trimming: 6 bases; J trimming: 4 bases; junction bases outside the gene matches: 9. The germline CDR1 and CDR2 sequences are MDHEN and SYDVKM. The CDR3 length is 15 residues. The CDR3 sequence is CASSRPGDRNQPQHF. The CDR3, as DNA: TGTGCCAGCAGCCGACCAGGGGACAGAAATCAGCCCCAGCATTTT.

This clone came up a few times. The V gene is TRBV25-1, the J gene TRBJ1-2, with a tentative D call TRBD1 (5 bases). Germline values: CDR1 MGHDK, CDR2 SYGVNS. V was trimmed by 4 bases and J by 7 bases, leaving 10 bases between them. The CDR3 spans 12 residues. CDR3 residues: CASSAQGFGYTF. The CDR3 DNA sequence: TGTGCCAGCAGTGCGCAGGGCTTTGGCTACACCTTC.

This clone was recorded a few times. The gene calls are TRBV5-6 and TRBJ2-3, with 7 bases matching TRBD2. V lost 7 bases to trimming and J lost 2 bases; unmatched junction nucleotides: 16. The CDR3 covers 17 residues. Germline V CDR1 and CDR2: SGHDT, YYEEEE. CDR3 nucleotide sequence: TGTGCCAGCCGTACTTCCCGACTAGCCCATATCACAGATACGCAGTATTTT. Its translation is CASRTSRLAHITDTQYF. Using reference TRBV5-6 and TRBJ2-3 for the parts outside the CDR3, the full variable domain is DAGVTQSPTHLIKTRGQQVTLRCSPKSGHDTVSWYQQALGQGPQFIFQYYEEEERQRGNFPDRFSGHQFPNYSSELNVNALLLGDSALYLCASRTSRLAHITDTQYFGPGTRLTVL.

This clone was observed a few times. The chain has TRBV5-4 and TRBJ2-5; TRBD2 might be the D (5 bases). Trimming cost V 7 bases and J 1 base, with 8 bases left between them. The CDR3 totals 12 residues. Germline V lookup: CDR1 SGHNT, CDR2 YYREEE (reference sequence). CDR3 bases: TGTGCCAGCGGACTGTTCCAAGAGACCCAGTACTTC. Translating gives CASGLFQETQYF. The whole variable domain, remainder taken from reference TRBV5-4 and TRBJ2-5, is ETGVTQSPTHLIKTRGQQVTLRCSSQSGHNTVSWYQQALGQGPQFIFQYYREEENGRGNFPPRFSGLQFPNYSSELNVNALELDDSALYLCASGLFQETQYFGPGTRLLVL.

The rearrangement joins TRBV11-2 to TRBJ1-1; a weak D match, TRBD1 (5 bases). The CDR3 totals 14 residues. Looked up from germline, CDR1 is SGHAT and CDR2 is FQNNGV. Trimming cost V 5 bases and J 5 bases, with 15 bases left between them. CDR3 protein: CASSRPGGGTEAFF. CDR3 bases: TGTGCCAGCAGCCGCCCGGGGGGAGGGACTGAAGCTTTCTTT.

The chain carries TRBV5-8 and TRBJ1-1, with D possibly matching TRBD1 (5 bases). Germline assignment: CDR1 SGHTS and CDR2 YDEGEE. The V gene lost 3 bases and the J gene lost 1 base, with 13 bases spanning the gap. The CDR3 covers 15 residues. CDR3: CASSSGLTGNTEAFF. For the CDR3, the DNA is TGTGCCAGCAGCTCCGGCTTAACAGGGAACACTGAAGCTTTCTTT.

This rearrangement joins TRBV5-1 to TRBJ1-5; no clear D. Germline V CDR1 and CDR2: SGHRS, YFSETQ. With 0 bases removed from V and 0 bases from J, the gap between germline ends came to 7 bases. The CDR3 covers 15 residues. The CDR3 protein is CASSLGDYSNQPQHF. In nucleotides, the CDR3 is TGCGCCAGCAGCTTGGGAGACTATAGCAATCAGCCCCAGCATTTT. Full variable domain (remainder filled in from reference TRBV5-1 and TRBJ1-5): KAGVTQTPRYLIKTRGQQVTLSCSPISGHRSVSWYQQTPGQGLQFLFEYFSETQRNKGNFPGRFSGRQFSNSRSEMNVSTLELGDSALYLCASSLGDYSNQPQHFGDGTRLSIL.